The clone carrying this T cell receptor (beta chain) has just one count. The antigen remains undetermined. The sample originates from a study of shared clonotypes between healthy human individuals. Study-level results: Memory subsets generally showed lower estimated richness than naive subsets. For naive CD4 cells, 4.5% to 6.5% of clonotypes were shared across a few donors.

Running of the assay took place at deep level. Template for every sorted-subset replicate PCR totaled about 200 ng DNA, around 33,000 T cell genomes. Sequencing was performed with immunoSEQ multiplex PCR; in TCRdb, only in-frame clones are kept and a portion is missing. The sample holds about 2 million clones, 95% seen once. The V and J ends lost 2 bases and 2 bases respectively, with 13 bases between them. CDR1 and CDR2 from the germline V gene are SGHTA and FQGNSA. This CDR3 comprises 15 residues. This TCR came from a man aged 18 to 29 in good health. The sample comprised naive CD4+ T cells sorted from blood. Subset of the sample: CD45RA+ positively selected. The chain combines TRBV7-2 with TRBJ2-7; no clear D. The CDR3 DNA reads TGTGCCAGCAGCTTACGACGGAAAGATACCTACGAGCAGTACTTC. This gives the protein CASSLRRKDTYEQYF.